This TCR beta chain was sequenced during a study of radiotherapy plus CTLA-4 blockade in lung cancer. Per germline, CDR1 SGHRS and CDR2 YFSETQ. Trimming left V 4 bases short and J 8 bases short, with 15 bases between. This CDR3 has 14 amino acids. Produced via immunoSEQ multiplex PCR; TCRdb's table is partial and in-frame only. The sample includes roughly 120,000 clones, more than 65% of them seen just once. Ipilimumab-mediated CTLA-4 blockade plus focal radiation was given to patients having chemo-refractory metastatic non-small-cell lung cancer. This sequence was found in a human donor with non-small cell lung cancer that progressed on radiotherapy plus ipilimumab. Some clones in this sample may be carry-over from other donors' samples. V and J are TRBV5-1 and TRBJ1-4, with D perhaps TRBD1 (5 bases). The source material was peripheral blood, sampled from a patient treated with radiotherapy plus ipilimumab. In nucleotides, the CDR3 is TGCGCCAGCAGCGACGGGACGTCGGGCGAAAAACTGTTTTTT. Translating gives CASSDGTSGEKLFF. The full variable domain, in which reference TRBV5-1 and TRBJ1-4 provide the parts outside the CDR3, is KAGVTQTPRYLIKTRGQQVTLSCSPISGHRSVSWYQQTPGQGLQFLFEYFSETQRNKGNFPGRFSGRQFSNSRSEMNVSTLELGDSALYLCASSDGTSGEKLFFGSGTQLSVL.